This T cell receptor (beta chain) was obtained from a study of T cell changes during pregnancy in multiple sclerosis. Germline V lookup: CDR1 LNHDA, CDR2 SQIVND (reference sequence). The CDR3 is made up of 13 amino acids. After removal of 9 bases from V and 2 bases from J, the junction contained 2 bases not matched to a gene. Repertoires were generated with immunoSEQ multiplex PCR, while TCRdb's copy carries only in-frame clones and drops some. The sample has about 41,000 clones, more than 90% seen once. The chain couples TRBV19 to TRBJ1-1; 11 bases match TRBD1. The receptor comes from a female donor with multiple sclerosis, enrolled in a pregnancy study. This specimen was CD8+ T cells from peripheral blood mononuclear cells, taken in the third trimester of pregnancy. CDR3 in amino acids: CASGQGANTEAFF. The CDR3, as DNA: TGTGCCAGCGGACAGGGGGCTAACACTGAAGCTTTCTTT.